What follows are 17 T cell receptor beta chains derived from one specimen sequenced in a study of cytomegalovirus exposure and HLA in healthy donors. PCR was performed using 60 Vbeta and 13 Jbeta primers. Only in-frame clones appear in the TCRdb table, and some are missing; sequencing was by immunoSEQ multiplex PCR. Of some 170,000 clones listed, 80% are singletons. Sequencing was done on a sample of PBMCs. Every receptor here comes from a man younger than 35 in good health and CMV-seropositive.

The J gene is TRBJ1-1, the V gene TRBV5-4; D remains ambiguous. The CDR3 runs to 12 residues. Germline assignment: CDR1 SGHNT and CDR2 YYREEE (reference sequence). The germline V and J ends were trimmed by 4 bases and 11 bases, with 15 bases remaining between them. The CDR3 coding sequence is TGTGCCAGCAGCGCAGACATTGCGGGGGCTTTCTTT. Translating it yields CASSADIAGAFF. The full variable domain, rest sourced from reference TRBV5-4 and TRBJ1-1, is ETGVTQSPTHLIKTRGQQVTLRCSSQSGHNTVSWYQQALGQGPQFIFQYYREEENGRGNFPPRFSGLQFPNYSSELNVNALELDDSALYLCASSADIAGAFFGQGTRLTVV.

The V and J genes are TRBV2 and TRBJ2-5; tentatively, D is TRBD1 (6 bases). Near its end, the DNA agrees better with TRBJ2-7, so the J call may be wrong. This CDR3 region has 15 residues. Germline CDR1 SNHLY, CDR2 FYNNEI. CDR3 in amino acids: CASSQPGVDGYEQYF. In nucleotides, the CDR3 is TGTGCCAGCAGTCAGCCAGGGGTAGATGGCTACGAGCAGTACTTC.

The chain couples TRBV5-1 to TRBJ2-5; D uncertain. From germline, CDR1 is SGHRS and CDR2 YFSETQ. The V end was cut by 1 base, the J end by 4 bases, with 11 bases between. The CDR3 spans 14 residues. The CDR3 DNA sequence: TGCGCCAGCAGCTTGAACCAGAACGCAGAGACCCAGTACTTC. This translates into CASSLNQNAETQYF.

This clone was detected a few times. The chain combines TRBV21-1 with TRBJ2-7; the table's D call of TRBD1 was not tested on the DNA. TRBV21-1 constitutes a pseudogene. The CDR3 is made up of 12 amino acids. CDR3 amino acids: CASSKQGYEQYF. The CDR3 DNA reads TGTGCCAGCAGCAAACAGGGTTACGAGCAGTACTTC.

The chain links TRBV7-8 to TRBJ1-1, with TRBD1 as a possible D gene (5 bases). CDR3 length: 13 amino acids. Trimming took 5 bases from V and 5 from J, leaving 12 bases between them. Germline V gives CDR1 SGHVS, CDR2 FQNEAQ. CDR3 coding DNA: TGTGCCAGCAGCACGGGGGGGATTACTGAAGCTTTCTTT. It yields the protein CASSTGGITEAFF.

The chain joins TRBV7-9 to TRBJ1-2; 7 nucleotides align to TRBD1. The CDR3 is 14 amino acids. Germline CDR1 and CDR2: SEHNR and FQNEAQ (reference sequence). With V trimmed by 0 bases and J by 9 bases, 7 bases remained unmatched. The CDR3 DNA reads TGTGCCAGCAGCTTAGCGGCCCGACAGGGCAGCTACACCTTC. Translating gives CASSLAARQGSYTF.

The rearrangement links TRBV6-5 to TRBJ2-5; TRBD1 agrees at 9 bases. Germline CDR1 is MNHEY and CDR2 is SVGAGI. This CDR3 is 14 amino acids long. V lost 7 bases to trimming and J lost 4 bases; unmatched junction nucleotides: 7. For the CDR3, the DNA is TGTGCCAGCAATCTTGCGGGACAGGGAGAGACCCAGTACTTC. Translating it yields CASNLAGQGETQYF.

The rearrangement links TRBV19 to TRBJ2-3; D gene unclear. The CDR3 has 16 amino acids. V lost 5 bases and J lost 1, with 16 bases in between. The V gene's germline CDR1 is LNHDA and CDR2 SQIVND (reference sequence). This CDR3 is CASSLRHQTGTDTQYF. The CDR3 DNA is TGTGCCAGTAGTCTGAGACACCAAACGGGCACAGATACGCAGTATTTT.

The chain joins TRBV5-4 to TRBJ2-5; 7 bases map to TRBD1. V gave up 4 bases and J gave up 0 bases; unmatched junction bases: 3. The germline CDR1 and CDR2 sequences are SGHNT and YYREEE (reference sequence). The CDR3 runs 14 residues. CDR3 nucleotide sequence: TGTGCCAGCAGCCACGGGACAGACCAAGAGACCCAGTACTTC. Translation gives CASSHGTDQETQYF.

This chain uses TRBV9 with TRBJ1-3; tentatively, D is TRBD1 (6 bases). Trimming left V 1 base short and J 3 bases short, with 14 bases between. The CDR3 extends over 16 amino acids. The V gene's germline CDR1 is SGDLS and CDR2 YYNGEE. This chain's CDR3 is CASSVTGIVDGNTIYF. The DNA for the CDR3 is TGTGCCAGCAGCGTAACAGGGATCGTGGATGGAAACACCATATATTTT.

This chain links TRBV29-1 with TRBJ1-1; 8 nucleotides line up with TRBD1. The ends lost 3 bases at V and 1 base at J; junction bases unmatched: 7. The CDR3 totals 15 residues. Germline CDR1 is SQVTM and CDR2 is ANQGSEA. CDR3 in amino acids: CSVDGTGGWNTEAFF. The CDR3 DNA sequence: TGCAGCGTTGACGGGACAGGTGGATGGAACACTGAAGCTTTCTTT.

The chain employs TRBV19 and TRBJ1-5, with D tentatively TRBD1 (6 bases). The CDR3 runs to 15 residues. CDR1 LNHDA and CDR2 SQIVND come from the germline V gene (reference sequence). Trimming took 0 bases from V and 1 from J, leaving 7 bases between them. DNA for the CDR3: TGTGCCAGTAGTATAGATACAGGGAGCAATCAGCCCCAGCATTTT. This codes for CASSIDTGSNQPQHF. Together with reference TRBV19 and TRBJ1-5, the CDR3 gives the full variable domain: DGGITQSPKYLFRKEGQNVTLSCEQNLNHDAMYWYRQDPGQGLRLIYYSQIVNDFQKGDIAEGYSVSREKKESFPLTVTSAQKNPTAFYLCASSIDTGSNQPQHFGDGTRLSIL.

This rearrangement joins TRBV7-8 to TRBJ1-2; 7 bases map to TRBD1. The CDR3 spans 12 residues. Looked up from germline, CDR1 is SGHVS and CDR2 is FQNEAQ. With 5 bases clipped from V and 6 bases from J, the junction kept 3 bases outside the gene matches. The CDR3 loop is CASSATGDGYTF. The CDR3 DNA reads TGTGCCAGCAGCGCCACAGGGGATGGCTACACCTTC.

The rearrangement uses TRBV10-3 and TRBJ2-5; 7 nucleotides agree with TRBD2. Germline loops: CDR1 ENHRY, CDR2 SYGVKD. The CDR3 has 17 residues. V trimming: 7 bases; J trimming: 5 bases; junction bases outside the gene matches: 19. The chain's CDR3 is CAITERVGGRPGETQYF. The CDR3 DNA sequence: TGTGCCATCACAGAACGAGTCGGCGGGAGACCGGGGGAGACCCAGTACTTC.

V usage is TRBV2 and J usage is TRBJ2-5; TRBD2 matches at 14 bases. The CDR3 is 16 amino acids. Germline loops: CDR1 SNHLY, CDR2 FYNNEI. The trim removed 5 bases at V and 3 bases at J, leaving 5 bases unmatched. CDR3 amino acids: CASSLRLAGGEETQYF. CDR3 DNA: TGTGCCAGCAGTCTGAGACTAGCGGGAGGGGAAGAGACCCAGTACTTC.

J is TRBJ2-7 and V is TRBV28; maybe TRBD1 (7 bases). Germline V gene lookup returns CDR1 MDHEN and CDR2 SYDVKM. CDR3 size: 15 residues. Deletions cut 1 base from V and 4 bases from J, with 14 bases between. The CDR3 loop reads CASSLSGGLNYEQYF. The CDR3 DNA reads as TGTGCCAGCAGTTTATCAGGGGGACTTAATTACGAGCAGTACTTC.

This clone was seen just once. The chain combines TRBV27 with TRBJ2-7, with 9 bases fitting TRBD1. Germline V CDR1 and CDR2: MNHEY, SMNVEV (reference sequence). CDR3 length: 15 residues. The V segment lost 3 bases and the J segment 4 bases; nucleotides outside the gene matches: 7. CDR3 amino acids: CASSLGGTGQYEQYF. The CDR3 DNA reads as TGTGCCAGCAGTTTGGGAGGGACAGGGCAATACGAGCAGTACTTC.